This TCR beta chain emerged from a study of blood T cell repertoires in COVID-19. Study in general: Donors in the United States, Italy and Spain gave samples during acute or convalescent COVID-19. Sample material is recorded as cDNA or gDNA derived from T cells, B-cell-depleted T cells, or PBMCs.

How the authors handled the data: Estimates of nucleated cell counts were drawn from the amplification of reference gene primers. This table comes from immunoSEQ multiplex PCR, and its TCRdb copy is limited to in-frame clones, with some not included. V and J calls and clone size are copied from that table; D and trimming were computed from the DNA. Here the sample spans 150,000 or so clones, around 80% being singletons. V was pared by 0 bases and J by 2 bases, with 5 bases of the junction left unmatched. The CDR3 spans 16 residues. Germline CDR1 SEHNR, CDR2 FQNEAQ (reference sequence). Sequencing was done on a sample of peripheral blood. The clonotype comes from a human donor with acute or convalescent COVID-19. The donor label of this sample is uncertain. This chain joins TRBV7-9 and TRBJ1-1; 8 positions match TRBD1. In DNA form, the CDR3 reads TGTGCCAGCAGCTTAGCGGACAGGGCGACTAACACTGAAGCTTTCTTT. This gives the protein CASSLADRATNTEAFF.